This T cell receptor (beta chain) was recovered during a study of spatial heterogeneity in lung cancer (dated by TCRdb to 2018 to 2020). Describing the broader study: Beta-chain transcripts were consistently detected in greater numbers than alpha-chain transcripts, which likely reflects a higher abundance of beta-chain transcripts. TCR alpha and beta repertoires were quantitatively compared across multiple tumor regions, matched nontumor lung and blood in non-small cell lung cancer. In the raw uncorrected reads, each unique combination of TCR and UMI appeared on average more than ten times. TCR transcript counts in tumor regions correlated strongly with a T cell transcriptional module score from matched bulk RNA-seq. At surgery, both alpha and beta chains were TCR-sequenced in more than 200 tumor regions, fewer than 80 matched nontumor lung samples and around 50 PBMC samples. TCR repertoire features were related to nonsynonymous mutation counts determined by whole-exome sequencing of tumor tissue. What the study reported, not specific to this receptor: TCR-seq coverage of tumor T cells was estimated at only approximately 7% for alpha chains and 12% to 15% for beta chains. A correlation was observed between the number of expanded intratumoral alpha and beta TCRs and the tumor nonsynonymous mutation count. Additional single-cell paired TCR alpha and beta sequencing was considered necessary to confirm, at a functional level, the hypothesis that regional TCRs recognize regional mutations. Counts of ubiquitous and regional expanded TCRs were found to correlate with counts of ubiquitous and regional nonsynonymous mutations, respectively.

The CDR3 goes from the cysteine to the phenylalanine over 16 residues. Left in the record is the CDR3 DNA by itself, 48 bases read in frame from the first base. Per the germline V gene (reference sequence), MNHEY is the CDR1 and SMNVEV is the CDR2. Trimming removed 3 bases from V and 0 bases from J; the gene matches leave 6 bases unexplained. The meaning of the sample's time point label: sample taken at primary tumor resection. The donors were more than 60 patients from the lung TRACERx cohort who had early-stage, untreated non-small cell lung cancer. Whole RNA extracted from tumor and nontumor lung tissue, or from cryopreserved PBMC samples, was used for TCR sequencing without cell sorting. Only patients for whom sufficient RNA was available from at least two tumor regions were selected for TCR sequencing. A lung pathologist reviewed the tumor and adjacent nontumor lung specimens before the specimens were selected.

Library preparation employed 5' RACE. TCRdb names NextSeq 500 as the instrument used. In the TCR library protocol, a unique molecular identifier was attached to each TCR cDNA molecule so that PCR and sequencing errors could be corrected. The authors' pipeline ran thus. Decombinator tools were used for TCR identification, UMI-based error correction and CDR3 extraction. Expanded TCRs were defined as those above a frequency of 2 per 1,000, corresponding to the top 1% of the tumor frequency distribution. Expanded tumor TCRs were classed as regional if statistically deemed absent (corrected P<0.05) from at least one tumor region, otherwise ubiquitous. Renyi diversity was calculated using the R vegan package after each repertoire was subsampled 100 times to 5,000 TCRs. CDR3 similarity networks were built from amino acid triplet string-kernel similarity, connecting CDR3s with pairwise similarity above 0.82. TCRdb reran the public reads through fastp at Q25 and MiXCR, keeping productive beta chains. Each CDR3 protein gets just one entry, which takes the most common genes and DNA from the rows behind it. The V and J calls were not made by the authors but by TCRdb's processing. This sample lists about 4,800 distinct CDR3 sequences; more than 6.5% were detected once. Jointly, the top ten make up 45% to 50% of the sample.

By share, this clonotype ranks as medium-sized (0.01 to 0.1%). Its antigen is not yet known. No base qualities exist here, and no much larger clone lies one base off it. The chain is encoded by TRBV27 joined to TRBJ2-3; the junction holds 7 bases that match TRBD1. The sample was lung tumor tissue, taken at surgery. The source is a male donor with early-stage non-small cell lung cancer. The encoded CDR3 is CASSFDGTASTDTQYF. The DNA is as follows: TGTGCCAGCAGTTTTGACGGGACAGCTAGCACAGATACGCAGTATTTT.